This TCR beta chain was sequenced for a study of identical twins. V dropped 11 bases and J dropped 5 bases, with 17 bases sitting between them. Germline CDR1 MNHNS, CDR2 SASEGT. CDR3 size: 13 residues. Findings and limits, study-wide: High-abundance cord blood beta clonotypes had fewer insertions; memory repertoires showed none.

TCRdb reanalysed the 5' RACE reads using MiXCR and keeps one entry per CDR3 protein. The sample shows around 530,000 distinct CDR3 sequences, roughly 15% of them seen only once. As for this clonotype: No antigen is known for it.

The same data also went into a second study, on yellow fever vaccine responses in identical twins. According to that study: Vaccine-induced T cell responses in twins were reportedly observed to appear partly convergent, partly personalized.

The sequence came from a woman aged 18-35 years in good health. The sequenced sample was CD4+ T cells sorted from blood. The rearrangement uses TRBV6-1 and TRBJ2-3; weak D call: TRBD1 (6 bases). CDR3 nucleotide sequence: TGTGCCGGTGGGGGCCTTAGTAGAGATACGCAGTATTTT. Its translation: CAGGGLSRDTQYF.